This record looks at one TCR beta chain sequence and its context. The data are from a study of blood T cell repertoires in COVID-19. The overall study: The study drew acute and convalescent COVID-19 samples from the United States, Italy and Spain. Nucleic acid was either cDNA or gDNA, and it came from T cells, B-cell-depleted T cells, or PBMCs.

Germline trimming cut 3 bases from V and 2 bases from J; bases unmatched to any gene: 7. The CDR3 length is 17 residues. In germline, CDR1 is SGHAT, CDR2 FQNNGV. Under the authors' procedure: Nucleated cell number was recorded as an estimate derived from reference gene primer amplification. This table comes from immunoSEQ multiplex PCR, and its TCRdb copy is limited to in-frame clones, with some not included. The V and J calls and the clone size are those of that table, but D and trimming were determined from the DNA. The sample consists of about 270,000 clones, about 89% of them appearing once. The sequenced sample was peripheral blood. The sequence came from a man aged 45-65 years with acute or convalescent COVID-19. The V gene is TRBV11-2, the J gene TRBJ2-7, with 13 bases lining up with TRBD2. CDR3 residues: CASSFRLAGGSTYEQYF. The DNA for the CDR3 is TGTGCCAGCAGCTTTAGACTAGCGGGGGGTTCAACCTACGAGCAGTACTTC.